This T cell receptor (beta chain) was identified in a study of T cells in Graves' hyperthyroidism and ophthalmopathy. Study background: Any treatment followed the collection of peripheral blood at initial diagnosis.

The study, taken as a whole, reports: Ophthalmopathy was identified by the model a median about 6.4 months ahead of onset. Appearing also in blood were most of the thyroid clonotypes expanded above 0.001.

This CDR3 comprises 15 residues. V lost 0 bases, J lost 5 bases, and 14 bases lay in between. Per the germline V gene, CDR1 is KGHSH and CDR2 is LQKENI. It was RNA transcripts that yielded the amplified TCR beta CDR3 regions. An initial round of RT-PCR targeting the TCR CDR3 relied on the HTBI primer set. TCRdb re-derived calls from the multiplex PCR reads in MiXCR, one entry per CDR3 protein. The table has 500,000 to 600,000 distinct CDR3 sequences, just under 20% seen once. This clonotype appeared a few times. The target antigen is unknown. V and J are TRBV18 and TRBJ2-7; D may be TRBD2 (5 bases). The sequenced material came from blood. This TCR was sampled from a man aged 35 to 55 with Graves' ophthalmopathy. This CDR3 reads CASSPPSLAGDEQYF. The CDR3 nucleotides read TGTGCCAGCTCACCACCGTCTCTAGCCGGAGACGAGCAGTACTTC.